This T cell receptor (beta chain) was documented in a study of blood T cell repertoires in COVID-19. CDR1 is SGHDN, CDR2 FVKESK, per germline. V lost 4 bases and J 6 bases, leaving 16 bases between the germline ends. The CDR3 sequence is 14 residues long. In the source study's methods: From reference gene primer amplification, estimates of nucleated cell counts were derived. Profiled with immunoSEQ multiplex PCR; TCRdb holds only in-frame clones, not every one. From that table come the V and J calls and clone size; the DNA was used to work out D and trimming. This repertoire shows over 100,000 clones, approximately 89% found once; its top ten account for 10%.

The sequencing sample was made of peripheral blood. The receptor was isolated from a man between 50 and 59 years old with acute or convalescent COVID-19. V usage is TRBV14 and J usage is TRBJ2-7; D is unresolved. The CDR3 protein is CASSLGPSPAEQYF. The CDR3 DNA is TGTGCCAGCAGCCTCGGTCCGTCCCCCGCCGAGCAGTACTTC.